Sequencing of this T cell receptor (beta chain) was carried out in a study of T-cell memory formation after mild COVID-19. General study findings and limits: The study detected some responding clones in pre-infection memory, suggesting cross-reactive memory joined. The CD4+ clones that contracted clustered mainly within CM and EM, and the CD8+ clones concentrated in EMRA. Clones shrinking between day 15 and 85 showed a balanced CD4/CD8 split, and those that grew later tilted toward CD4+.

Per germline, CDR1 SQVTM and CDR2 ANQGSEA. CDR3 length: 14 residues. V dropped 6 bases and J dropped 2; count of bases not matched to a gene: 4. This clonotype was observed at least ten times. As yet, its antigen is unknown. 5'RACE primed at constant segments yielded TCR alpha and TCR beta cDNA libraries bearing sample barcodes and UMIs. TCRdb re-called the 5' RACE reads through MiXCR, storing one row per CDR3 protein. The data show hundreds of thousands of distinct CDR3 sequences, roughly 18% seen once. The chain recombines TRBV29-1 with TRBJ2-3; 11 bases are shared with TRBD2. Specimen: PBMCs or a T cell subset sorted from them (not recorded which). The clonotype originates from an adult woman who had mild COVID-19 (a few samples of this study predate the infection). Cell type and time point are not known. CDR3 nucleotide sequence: TGCAGCGTACGACTAGCGGGAAACACAGATACGCAGTATTTT. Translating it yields CSVRLAGNTDTQYF.